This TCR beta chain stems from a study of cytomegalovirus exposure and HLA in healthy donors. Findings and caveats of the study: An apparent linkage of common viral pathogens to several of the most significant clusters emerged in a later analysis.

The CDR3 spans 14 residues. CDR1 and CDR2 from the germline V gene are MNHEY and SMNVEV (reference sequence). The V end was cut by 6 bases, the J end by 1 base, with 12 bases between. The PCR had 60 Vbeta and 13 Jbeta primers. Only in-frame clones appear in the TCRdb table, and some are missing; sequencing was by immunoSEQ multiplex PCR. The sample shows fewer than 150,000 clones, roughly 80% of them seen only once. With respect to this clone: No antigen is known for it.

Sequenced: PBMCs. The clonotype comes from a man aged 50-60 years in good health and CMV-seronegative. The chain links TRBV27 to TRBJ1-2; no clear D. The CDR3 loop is CASRYSGSNYGYTF. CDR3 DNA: TGTGCCAGCAGATATTCCGGGAGTAACTATGGCTACACCTTC.